This T cell receptor (beta chain) comes out of a study of read filtering for tumor transcriptome and immune sequencing. In the study overall: Per sample, TCR-region reads ranged about 4.05 to 10.27 million by IR-seq, roughly 85 to 1,300 by RNA-seq.

The library was built from around 380 ng RNA with molecular barcoded adaptors for alpha/delta and beta/gamma chains. TCRdb passed the reads through MiXCR, listing each CDR3 protein once. The sample includes about 37,000 distinct CDR3 sequences, about 10% of them seen just once. Notes on the study in general: Sorted CD138-negative bone marrow cells were not purified T cells. Single-read clonotypes: about 81.9% of IR-seq clonotypes (roughly 4% of reads), around three quarters of RNA-seq clonotypes (roughly 49% of reads).

From germline, CDR1 is MNHNY and CDR2 SVGAGI (reference sequence). The CDR3 is made up of 12 amino acids. This clonotype has at least ten counts. What it binds is not known. The V call is TRBV6-6, the J call TRBJ2-3; D is possibly TRBD2 (5 bases). Sample: a population of CD138-negative cells sorted from bone marrow. The TCR sequence derives from a donor over 35 with multiple myeloma. CDR3 in DNA: TGTGCAGTGGGAGTAAGCACAGATACGCAGTATTTT. Translation gives CAVGVSTDTQYF.